Listed below are T cell receptor beta chains from one sample, sequenced in a study of human T cells and chemical hapten exposure. TCRdb re-called the RACE reads through MiXCR, storing one row per CDR3 protein. Of roughly 70,000 distinct CDR3 sequences listed, about 9.1% are singletons. Sequencing used whole blood, obtained in connection with sensitization to the hapten diphenylcyclopropenone (DPC). Source of these receptors: a woman aged 40 to 49 with alopecia areata. Some clones in this sample may be carry-over from other donors' samples. CDR3s include the opening cysteine and the closing phenylalanine or tryptophan. D genes are given only for firm matches.

v_gene	d_gene	j_gene	CDR3aa
TRBV9	NA	TRBJ2-1	CASSWDASSYNEQFF
TRBV9	TRBD1	TRBJ1-2	CASSKGHQGVYGYTF
TRBV4-3	NA	TRBJ2-7	CASSQERDYEQYF
TRBV12-3/TRBV12-4	NA	TRBJ1-4	CASSSGTVEEKLFF
TRBV7-6	TRBD1	TRBJ2-1	CASSLGDRAYNEQFF
TRBV11-2	NA	TRBJ2-5	CASSSTFGASRETQYF
TRBV4-3	NA	TRBJ1-2	CASSQDLRGAYGYTF
TRBV29-1	NA	TRBJ1-2	CSVLTDNYGFTF
TRBV30	NA	TRBJ2-2	CAWSVPGELFF
TRBV12-3/TRBV12-4	TRBD1	TRBJ1-3	CASSLQGARNTIYF
TRBV29-1	TRBD2	TRBJ2-5	CGSYSGGAYRAQYF
TRBV29-1	NA	TRBJ1-3	CSVGQGALGNTIYF
TRBV7-9	NA	TRBJ2-5	CASSLVGGEETQYF
TRBV12-3/TRBV12-4	NA	TRBJ2-2	CASSLAGSTGELFF
TRBV5-1	TRBD2	TRBJ2-3	CASKWTSDSDTQYF
TRBV7-8	TRBD1	TRBJ1-1	CASSLGSRGSTEAFF
TRBV6-1	NA	TRBJ2-3	CASTFLGTQHSTDTQYF
TRBV5-1	NA	TRBJ2-1	CASSGGPGGNEQFF
TRBV15	NA	TRBJ1-6	CATSRDSTGTYSPLHF
TRBV6-2/TRBV6-3	TRBD2	TRBJ2-7	CASSYPAGGWLSYEQYF
TRBV19	NA	TRBJ1-5	CASSFSQTKHF
TRBV28	TRBD1	TRBJ1-6	CASRETGTLHF
TRBV7-2	TRBD1	TRBJ1-2	CASSLPGQAHGYTF
TRBV7-9	TRBD1	TRBJ1-1	CASSRQGVMNTEAFF
TRBV7-2	TRBD1	TRBJ2-2	CASSLVGQGYTGELFF
TRBV18	TRBD1	TRBJ2-7	CASSPPGQGAHEQYF
TRBV5-5	NA	TRBJ1-4	CASSAEGRGDEKLFF
TRBV18	NA	TRBJ1-5	CASSPQQGSNQPQHF
TRBV20-1	NA	TRBJ2-4	CSAINDRLAKNIQYF
TRBV30	NA	TRBJ2-4	CAWSVHPSGDGGIQYF
TRBV14	NA	TRBJ1-2	CASSQDTGRNGYTF
TRBV3-1	TRBD1	TRBJ1-2	CASSQTLGQGGYTF
TRBV12-3/TRBV12-4	TRBD2	TRBJ2-2	CASSPGGGTNTGELFF
TRBV4-1	NA	TRBJ1-6	CASSQGSGINSPLHF
TRBV7-6	NA	TRBJ2-7	CASSNPYGPTYEQYF
TRBV7-2	NA	TRBJ2-1	CASSSPIGLQFF
TRBV4-1	NA	TRBJ2-7	CASSQEKEIYEQYF
TRBV7-8	NA	TRBJ1-1	CASSLVQGPSTEAFF
TRBV29-1	NA	TRBJ1-1	CSVAGTLNTEAFF
TRBV29-1	NA	TRBJ1-1	CSVETPGEGGTEAFF
TRBV10-2	NA	TRBJ1-5	CASSKGISNQPQHF